A single sample is the source of the 18 T cell receptor beta chains below, sequenced in a study of blood T cell repertoires in COVID-19. Sequenced by immunoSEQ multiplex PCR; TCRdb stores in-frame clones only, minus some. This table holds just over 80,000 clones, more than 60% found once. The sequencing sample was made of peripheral blood. All receptors come from an elderly woman with active or convalescent COVID-19.

This clone was seen just once. The J gene is TRBJ2-2, the V gene TRBV4-3; no clear D gene. Trimming stripped 3 bases from V and 1 base from J, with 12 bases between. Per the germline V gene, CDR1 is LGHNA and CDR2 is YSLEER. The CDR3 consists of 16 residues. The CDR3 sequence is CASSHPRRGNTGELFF. In nucleotides, the CDR3 is TGCGCCAGCAGCCACCCACGGAGAGGGAACACCGGGGAGCTGTTTTTT.

The rearrangement joins TRBV5-1 to TRBJ1-4; perhaps TRBD1 as D (6 bases). The V end was cut by 4 bases, the J end by 4 bases, with 14 bases between. The CDR3 runs 15 residues. CDR1 and CDR2 from the germline V gene are SGHRS and YFSETQ. The CDR3 DNA is TGCGCCAGCAGCCCCGGGGGGCTGGATAATGAAAAACTGTTTTTT. Translation gives CASSPGGLDNEKLFF.

The V gene is TRBV19, the J gene TRBJ1-5, with D possibly matching TRBD1 (6 bases). The CDR3 runs 15 residues. V gave up 6 bases and J gave up 4 bases, with 16 bases separating them. Germline CDR1 and CDR2: LNHDA and SQIVND (reference sequence). This CDR3 is CASRPDRLKNQPQHF. The CDR3 nucleotides read TGTGCCAGTAGACCCGACAGGTTAAAGAATCAGCCCCAGCATTTT.

The rearrangement uses TRBV2 and TRBJ1-3; possibly TRBD1 for D (5 bases). Trimming took off 2 bases at V and 4 bases at J, with 9 bases between the two ends. CDR1 SNHLY and CDR2 FYNNEI come from the germline V gene. This CDR3 comprises 14 residues. The CDR3 coding sequence is TGTGCCAGCAGTGAACAGGGCTACGGAAACACCATATATTTT. Its translation: CASSEQGYGNTIYF.

This chain joins TRBV5-1 and TRBJ1-2; maybe TRBD1 (5 bases). The germline V and J ends were trimmed by 0 bases and 4 bases, with 7 bases remaining between them. CDR1 is SGHRS, CDR2 YFSETQ, per germline. There are 13 residues in the CDR3. CDR3 nucleotide sequence: TGCGCCAGCAGCTTGGCCCAGGGCTATGGCTACACCTTC. As protein: CASSLAQGYGYTF.

The chain couples TRBV7-9 to TRBJ1-1, with 9 positions matching TRBD1. Germline-derived CDR1 and CDR2 are SEHNR and FQNEAQ (reference sequence). The ends lost 3 bases at V and 2 bases at J; junction bases unmatched: 10. The CDR3 runs to 17 residues. CDR3 protein: CASSFPGTGIFNTEAFF. In DNA form, the CDR3 reads TGTGCCAGCAGCTTCCCCGGGACAGGGATATTCAACACTGAAGCTTTCTTT.

This chain joins TRBV5-3 and TRBJ1-1, with 7 positions matching TRBD1. TRBV5-3 is recorded as an ORF, its role being uncertain. CDR3 length: 14 amino acids. Trimming at V came to 4 bases and at J to 0 bases, leaving 3 bases not matched to a gene. The CDR3 region is CARSGTVLNTEAFF. For the CDR3, the DNA is TGTGCCAGAAGCGGGACAGTCTTGAACACTGAAGCTTTCTTT.

The chain carries TRBV6-2 or TRBV6-3 and TRBJ1-1; D perhaps matches TRBD1 (6 bases). Trimming took 5 bases from V and 4 from J, leaving 17 bases between them. Per the germline V gene, CDR1 is MNHEY and CDR2 is SVGEGT. This CDR3 spans 15 amino acids. CDR3 DNA: TGTGCCAGCAGTCCGCGGACAGACGCAGCCACTGAAGCTTTCTTT. Its translation: CASSPRTDAATEAFF.

J is TRBJ1-1 and V is TRBV6-5; 8 bases fit TRBD1. CDR1 and CDR2 from the germline V gene are MNHEY and SVGAGI. The V and J ends lost 3 bases and 4 bases, in that order; junction bases with no gene match: 7. The CDR3 runs to 15 residues. As DNA, the CDR3 is TGTGCCAGCAGTTATGGACAGGGTTTCGCCACTGAAGCTTTCTTT. Encoded protein: CASSYGQGFATEAFF.

The rearrangement uses TRBV5-1 and TRBJ1-5; tentatively, D is TRBD1 (6 bases). V lost 8 bases and J 1 base, leaving 19 bases between the germline ends. The CDR3 runs to 16 residues. CDR1 is SGHRS, CDR2 YFSETQ, per germline. The CDR3 loop is CASPPFMDRSNQPQHF. The DNA of the CDR3 is TGCGCCAGTCCCCCCTTCATGGACAGAAGCAATCAGCCCCAGCATTTT.

The count of this clone is one. The chain combines TRBV9 with TRBJ2-2; D is perhaps TRBD1 (5 bases). This CDR3 region has 14 residues. V gave up 5 bases and J gave up 3 bases, with 11 bases separating them. Per the germline V gene, CDR1 is SGDLS and CDR2 is YYNGEE. CDR3 protein: CASRRPRDTGELFF. DNA of the CDR3: TGTGCCAGCAGGCGGCCCAGGGACACCGGGGAGCTGTTTTTT.

The chain uses TRBV4-3 and TRBJ2-3; D gene uncertain. Germline CDR1 is LGHNA and CDR2 is YSLEER. V gave up 0 bases and J gave up 0 bases, with 10 bases separating them. The CDR3 has 16 amino acids. Here the CDR3 DNA reads TGCGCCAGCAGCCAAGATGTAGACATTAGCACAGATACGCAGTATTTT. Translated, it gives CASSQDVDISTDTQYF.

This clone was recorded only once. The V gene is TRBV6-5, the J gene TRBJ1-4; D perhaps matches TRBD1 (5 bases). V was shortened by 6 bases and J by 6 bases, with 5 bases between the two germline ends. Germline V gene data show CDR1 as MNHEY and CDR2 as SVGAGI. The CDR3 is made up of 11 amino acids. CDR3 region: CASSRDEKLFF. The CDR3 DNA follows: TGTGCCAGCAGCAGGGATGAAAAACTGTTTTTT.

This clone was counted once. This sequence joins TRBV9 and TRBJ2-3; D gene ambiguous. CDR1 is SGDLS, CDR2 YYNGEE, per germline. V was shortened by 0 bases and J by 2 bases, with 7 bases between the two germline ends. The length of the CDR3 is 14 residues. CDR3 sequence reads: CASSVAGTTDTQYF. The CDR3 DNA follows: TGTGCCAGCAGCGTAGCCGGTACCACAGATACGCAGTATTTT.

V gene TRBV21-1 combines with J gene TRBJ1-2; TRBD1, the D gene given by the table, was not confirmed from the DNA. TRBV21-1 is shown as a pseudogene. The CDR3 sequence is 14 residues long. Written as DNA, the CDR3 is TGTGCCAGACACATACAGGGAACCAACTATGGCTACACCTTC. It yields the protein CARHIQGTNYGYTF.

V and J are TRBV19 and TRBJ1-5; weak D call: TRBD1 (6 bases). Germline lookup yields CDR1 LNHDA and CDR2 SQIVND (reference sequence). Trimming shortened V by 4 bases and J by 7 bases, and 17 bases separated the two germline ends. The CDR3 consists of 15 residues. CDR3 loop: CASSTLAGVGQPQHF. The CDR3 bases are TGTGCCAGTAGTACCTTGGCAGGGGTGGGCCAGCCCCAGCATTTT.

The rearrangement joins TRBV4-1 to TRBJ1-1; TRBD1 matches at 8 bases. V lost 4 bases, J lost 4 bases, and 5 bases stayed unmatched. Germline CDR1 is MGHRA and CDR2 is YSYEKL. This CDR3 spans 14 amino acids. This CDR3 reads CASSRLTGVTEAFF. In nucleotides, the CDR3 is TGCGCCAGCAGCCGCCTGACAGGGGTCACTGAAGCTTTCTTT.

V gene TRBV27 combines with J gene TRBJ1-6; TRBD1 matches 8 bases. The V gene's germline CDR1 is MNHEY and CDR2 SMNVEV (reference sequence). The CDR3 contains 16 residues. The V gene end was trimmed by 2 bases and the J gene end by 10 bases; junction bases not matched to a gene: 10. The CDR3 spells CASSLTGRGLTSPLHF. CDR3 sequence (DNA): TGTGCCAGCAGTTTAACGGGCAGGGGGCTTACCTCACCCCTCCACTTT.